This T cell receptor (beta chain) was found in a study of cytomegalovirus exposure and HLA in healthy donors. As for this clone: Its antigen is unidentified.

General study findings and limits: The productive fraction for most TCR beta V segments was about 87% or about 30% in an earlier analysis. Investigators reported approximately 170 TCR beta chains as tied to cytomegalovirus.

Germline lookup yields CDR1 MDHEN and CDR2 SYDVKM. The CDR3 has 14 amino acids. The ends were cut back, 6 bases at V and 2 bases at J, with 12 bases in the middle. PCR primers comprised 60 Vbeta and 13 Jbeta primers. The table came from immunoSEQ multiplex PCR; TCRdb's copy has only in-frame clones and leaves some out. This table has about 85,000 clones, around 74% appearing once. Sequencing was carried out using PBMCs. This sequence originates from a boy aged 10-17 years in good health and CMV-seronegative. The chain recombines TRBV28 with TRBJ2-3; D possibly corresponds to TRBD1 (6 bases). The CDR3 loop reads CASSLGQFTDTQYF. As DNA, the CDR3 is TGTGCCAGCAGCCTAGGACAGTTCACAGATACGCAGTATTTT.